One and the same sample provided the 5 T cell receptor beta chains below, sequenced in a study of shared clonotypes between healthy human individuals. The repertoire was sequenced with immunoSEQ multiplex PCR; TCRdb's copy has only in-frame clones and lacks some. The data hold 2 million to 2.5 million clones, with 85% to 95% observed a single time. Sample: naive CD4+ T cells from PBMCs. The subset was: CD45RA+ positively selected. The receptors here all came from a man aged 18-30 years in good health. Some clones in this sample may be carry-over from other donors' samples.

The CDR3 here is CASSLWGQGDYEQYF. The CDR3 nucleotides are TGTGCCAGCAGTTTATGGGGACAGGGGGACTACGAGCAGTACTTC. V usage is TRBV28 and J usage is TRBJ2-7, with 11 bases matching TRBD1. Germline CDR1 reads MDHEN; CDR2 reads SYDVKM. CDR3 length equals 15 residues. The ends lost 0 bases at V and 3 bases at J; junction bases unmatched: 1. Using reference TRBV28 and TRBJ2-7 for the parts outside the CDR3, the full variable domain is DVKVTQSSRYLVKRTGEKVFLECVQDMDHENMFWYRQDPGLGLRLIYFSYDVKMKEKGDIPEGYSVSREKKERFSLILESASTNQTSMYLCASSLWGQGDYEQYFGPGTRLTVT.

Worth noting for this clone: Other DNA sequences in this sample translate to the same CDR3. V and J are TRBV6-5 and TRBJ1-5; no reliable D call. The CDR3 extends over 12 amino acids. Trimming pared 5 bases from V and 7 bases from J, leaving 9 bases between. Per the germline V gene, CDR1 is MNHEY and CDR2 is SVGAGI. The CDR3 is CASSSRGQPQHF. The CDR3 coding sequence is TGTGCCAGCAGTAGTCGGGGACAGCCCCAGCATTTT.

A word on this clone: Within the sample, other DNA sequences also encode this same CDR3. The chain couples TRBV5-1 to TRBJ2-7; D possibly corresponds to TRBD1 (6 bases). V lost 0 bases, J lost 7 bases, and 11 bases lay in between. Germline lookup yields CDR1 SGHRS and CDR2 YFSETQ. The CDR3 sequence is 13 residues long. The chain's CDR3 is CASSLAGDTEQYF. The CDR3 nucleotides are TGCGCCAGCAGCTTGGCAGGGGATACGGAGCAGTACTTC.

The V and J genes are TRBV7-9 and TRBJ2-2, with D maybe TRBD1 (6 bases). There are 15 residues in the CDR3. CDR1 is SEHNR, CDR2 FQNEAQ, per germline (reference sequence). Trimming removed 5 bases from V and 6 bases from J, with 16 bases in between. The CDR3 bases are TGTGCCAGCAGCGCCGCAGGGGATGGCTCCGGGGAGCTGTTTTTT. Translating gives CASSAAGDGSGELFF.

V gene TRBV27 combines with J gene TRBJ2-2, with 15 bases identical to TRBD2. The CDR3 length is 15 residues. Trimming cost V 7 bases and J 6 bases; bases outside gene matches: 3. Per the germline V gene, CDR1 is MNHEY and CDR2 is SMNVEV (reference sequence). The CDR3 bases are TGTGCCAGCACCCGGACTAGCGGGGGGGCCGGGGAGCTGTTTTTT. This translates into CASTRTSGGAGELFF.